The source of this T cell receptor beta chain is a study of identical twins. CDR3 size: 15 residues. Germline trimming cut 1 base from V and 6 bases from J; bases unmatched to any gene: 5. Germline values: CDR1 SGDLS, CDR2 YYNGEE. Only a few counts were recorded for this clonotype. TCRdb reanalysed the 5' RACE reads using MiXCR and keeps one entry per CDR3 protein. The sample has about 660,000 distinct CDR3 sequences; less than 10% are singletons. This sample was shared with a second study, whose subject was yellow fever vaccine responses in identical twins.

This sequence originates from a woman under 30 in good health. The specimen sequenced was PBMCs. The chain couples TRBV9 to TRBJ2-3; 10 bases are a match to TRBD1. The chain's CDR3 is CASSVWDRGTDTQYF. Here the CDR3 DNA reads TGTGCCAGCAGCGTATGGGACAGGGGTACGGATACGCAGTATTTT. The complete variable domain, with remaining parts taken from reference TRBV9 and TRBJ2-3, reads DSGVTQTPKHLITATGQRVTLRCSPRSGDLSVYWYQQSLDQGLQFLIQYYNGEERAKGNILERFSAQQFPDLHSELNLSSLELGDSALYFCASSVWDRGTDTQYFGPGTRLTVL.